The 28 T cell receptor beta chains below come from one sample, sequenced in a study of CD8+ T cells in alopecia areata. cDNA prepared by RNA extraction and subsequent reverse transcription served as the template for sequencing. Libraries were prepared by immunoSEQ multiplex PCR; TCRdb keeps only in-frame clonotypes and omits some of them. The sample yields about 210,000 clones, more than 45% seen once. The treatment denotes: oral pan-JAK inhibitor, 5-10 mg twice daily. Sequenced material: CD4+ T cells sorted from blood, taken at week 4, from a patient treated with tofacitinib. The receptors come from a human donor with alopecia areata.

V usage is TRBV11-3 and J usage is TRBJ1-2; no clear D gene. V gave up 0 bases and J gave up 3 bases, with 5 bases separating them. This CDR3 has 13 amino acids. The germline gives CDR1 SGHNT, CDR2 YENEEA. CDR3 in amino acids: CASSLEEDYGYTF. The CDR3 DNA sequence: TGTGCCAGCAGCTTAGAAGAGGACTATGGCTACACCTTC.

This chain joins TRBV10-3 and TRBJ1-5; 7 bases are shared with TRBD1. From germline, CDR1 is ENHRY and CDR2 SYGVKD. Unmatched junction bases numbered 6, after V lost 3 bases and J lost 7 bases. There are 14 residues in the CDR3. The CDR3 DNA reads TGTGCCATCAGTGAAGGAAAAGGGGGCCAGCCCCAGCATTTT. Encoded protein: CAISEGKGGQPQHF.

The chain recombines TRBV10-2 with TRBJ2-5; possible D gene TRBD1, 6 bases. The CDR3 spans 16 residues. With 2 bases removed from V and 0 bases from J, the gap between germline ends came to 13 bases. Germline-derived CDR1 and CDR2 are WSHSY and SAAADI. In DNA, the CDR3 is TGCGCCAGCAGTGAGGTTATTAGGGACAACCAAGAGACCCAGTACTTC. Its translation is CASSEVIRDNQETQYF.

The V call is TRBV6-5, the J call TRBJ2-3; a weak D match, TRBD2 (5 bases). V was pared by 2 bases and J by 1 base, with 10 bases between. Germline V gives CDR1 MNHEY, CDR2 SVGAGI. The length of the CDR3 is 15 residues. CDR3 in DNA: TGTGCCAGCAGTTACGAGGGCGGACGCACAGATACGCAGTATTTT. Amino acids: CASSYEGGRTDTQYF.

This clone appeared a few times. The J gene is TRBJ1-6, the V gene TRBV29-1; D is possibly TRBD1 (5 bases). Looked up from germline, CDR1 is SQVTM and CDR2 is ANQGSEA. V lost 8 bases to trimming and J lost 7 bases, with 15 bases between them. This CDR3 is 13 amino acids long. The DNA for the CDR3 is TGCAGCATGAAGACAGATGTAAATTCACCCCTCCACTTT. This gives the protein CSMKTDVNSPLHF.

CDR3 residues: CASSLARQIQYF. The CDR3 DNA is TGTGCCAGCAGCTTGGCCAGGCAAATTCAGTACTTC. The chain carries TRBV5-6 and TRBJ2-4; no reliable D call. Germline V gene data show CDR1 as SGHDT and CDR2 as YYEEEE. The ends were cut back, 0 bases at V and 10 bases at J, with 8 bases in the middle. The CDR3 runs to 12 residues.

The table lists this clone with a few counts. This sequence joins TRBV28 and TRBJ1-2; no firm D call. The CDR3 runs 13 residues. Trimming pared 2 bases from V and 4 bases from J, leaving 8 bases between. Germline V gene lookup returns CDR1 MDHEN and CDR2 SYDVKM. Written as DNA, the CDR3 is TGTGCCAGCAGTTTAAGCCAGCCCTATGGCTACACCTTC. This translates into CASSLSQPYGYTF.

The V gene is TRBV9, the J gene TRBJ1-6; 10 positions agree with TRBD1. V shed 4 bases, J shed 8 bases, and the junction held 6 bases outside the gene matches. In germline, CDR1 is SGDLS, CDR2 YYNGEE. This CDR3 spans 15 amino acids. CDR3 nucleotides: TGTGCCAGCAGCCCACCCGGGACAGGGGATTCACCCCTCCACTTT. It encodes CASSPPGTGDSPLHF.

The chain combines TRBV6-6 with TRBJ2-7; TRBD2 matches 8 bases. Germline CDR1 is MNHNY and CDR2 is SVGAGI (reference sequence). CDR3 length equals 13 residues. V shed 0 bases and J 13 bases; nucleotides not matched to a gene: 8. The CDR3 coding sequence is TGTGCCAGCAGTTACTCGGGCGGGGGGCGCCCCTACTTC. Protein sequence: CASSYSGGGRPYF.

The V and J genes are TRBV29-1 and TRBJ1-2; no reliable D call. CDR1 is SQVTM and CDR2 is ANQGSEA in the germline V gene. The CDR3 has 12 amino acids. V was pared by 1 base and J by 2 bases, with 5 bases between. CDR3 sequence: CSVEVVNYGYTF. The DNA of the CDR3 is TGCAGCGTTGAAGTAGTCAACTATGGCTACACCTTC. Based on the CDR3 plus reference TRBV29-1 and TRBJ1-2, the full variable domain is SAVISQKPSRDICQRGTSLTIQCQVDSQVTMMFWYRQQPGQSLTLIATANQGSEATYESGFVIDKFPISRPNLTFSTLTVSNMSPEDSSIYLCSVEVVNYGYTFGSGTRLTVV.

V is TRBV9 and J is TRBJ2-3; the D call may be TRBD1 or TRBD2 (5 bases each). CDR3 length equals 14 residues. The V end lost 1 base, the J end lost 5 bases, and 11 bases lay between the germline ends. In germline, CDR1 is SGDLS, CDR2 YYNGEE. This chain's CDR3 is CASSVTGTIDTQYF. The CDR3 DNA sequence: TGTGCCAGCAGCGTAACCGGGACCATAGATACGCAGTATTTT.

The V call is TRBV30, the J call TRBJ2-1; either TRBD1 or TRBD2 may supply D (5 bases each). CDR1 and CDR2 (germline): GTSNPN, SVGIG (reference sequence). CDR3 length: 14 residues. Deletions cut 7 bases from V and 0 bases from J, with 13 bases between. In DNA, the CDR3 is TGTGCCTCCACCGGGGACGACTCCTACAATGAGCAGTTCTTC. As protein: CASTGDDSYNEQFF.

This clone came up a few times. The CDR3 protein is CASSARDGADEQYF. In nucleotides, the CDR3 is TGTGCCAGCAGCGCGCGGGATGGGGCCGACGAGCAGTACTTC. The J gene is TRBJ2-7, the V gene TRBV7-9; a possible D gene is TRBD2 (6 bases). Germline CDR1 and CDR2: SEHNR and FQNEAQ (reference sequence). The V end was cut by 5 bases, the J end by 5 bases, with 16 bases between. This CDR3 has 14 residues.

The V gene is TRBV4-3, the J gene TRBJ1-2; D may be TRBD1 (6 bases). The CDR3 contains 15 residues. Trimming left V 0 bases short and J 7 bases short, with 15 bases between. Germline CDR1 LGHNA, CDR2 YSLEER. Written as DNA, the CDR3 is TGCGCCAGCAGCCAAGAAATCGGGGGCCTCGGTGGCTACACCTTC. Translation: CASSQEIGGLGGYTF.

The rearrangement uses TRBV29-1 and TRBJ2-3; no clear D gene. The germline V gene has CDR1 SQVTM and CDR2 ANQGSEA. Trimming removed 7 bases from V and 2 bases from J, with 19 bases in between. This CDR3 is built from 15 residues. CDR3 coding DNA: TGCAGCGCCCAAAGGACGGTTGGGCCCACAGATACGCAGTATTTT. This translates into CSAQRTVGPTDTQYF.

This clone was recorded a few times. This rearrangement joins TRBV7-8 to TRBJ1-1; weak D call: TRBD1 (5 bases). The germline V gene encodes CDR1 SGHVS and CDR2 FQNEAQ. This CDR3 comprises 13 residues. Trimming stripped 1 base from V and 8 bases from J, with 11 bases between. CDR3: CASSLGWGGEAFF. The CDR3 DNA sequence: TGTGCCAGCAGCTTAGGTTGGGGCGGCGAAGCTTTCTTT.

The gene calls are TRBV29-1 and TRBJ1-6; D not resolved. CDR3 size: 13 residues. Trimming pared 4 bases from V and 5 bases from J, leaving 9 bases between. Germline loops: CDR1 SQVTM, CDR2 ANQGSEA. CDR3 residues: CSVATGHNSPLHF. The DNA of the CDR3 is TGCAGCGTTGCCACGGGCCATAATTCACCCCTCCACTTT.

The V and J genes are TRBV5-1 and TRBJ1-1; D unresolved. Trimming stripped 4 bases from V and 1 base from J, with 8 bases between. CDR3 length: 13 residues. Germline V gene lookup returns CDR1 SGHRS and CDR2 YFSETQ. CDR3 DNA sequence: TGCGCCAGCAGCCTAAACAAGAACACTGAAGCTTTCTTT. Its protein product is CASSLNKNTEAFF.

This clone was counted once. This sequence joins TRBV25-1 and TRBJ1-1, with a weak D call TRBD1 (6 bases). The CDR3 has 14 amino acids. The ends were cut back, 4 bases at V and 5 bases at J, with 14 bases in the middle. Germline lookup yields CDR1 MGHDK and CDR2 SYGVNS. CDR3 sequence (DNA): TGTGCCAGCAGTGGTAACAGGGATCGGACTGAAGCTTTCTTT. Amino acids: CASSGNRDRTEAFF.

The chain combines TRBV29-1 with TRBJ1-1; TRBD1 might be the D (6 bases). With 4 bases removed from V and 1 base from J, the gap between germline ends came to 10 bases. Germline V gene sequence: CDR1 SQVTM, CDR2 ANQGSEA. The CDR3 runs 13 residues. In DNA, the CDR3 is TGCAGCGTTGGCGGGGGCCCGAACACTGAAGCTTTCTTT. As protein: CSVGGGPNTEAFF. Using reference TRBV29-1 and TRBJ1-1 for the parts outside the CDR3, the full variable domain is SAVISQKPSRDICQRGTSLTIQCQVDSQVTMMFWYRQQPGQSLTLIATANQGSEATYESGFVIDKFPISRPNLTFSTLTVSNMSPEDSSIYLCSVGGGPNTEAFFGQGTRLTVV.

This clone was counted only a few times. The chain's CDR3 is CASRPDGFFSYEQYF. CDR3 nucleotide sequence: TGTGCCAGCAGACCAGACGGATTTTTCTCCTACGAGCAGTACTTC. The chain recombines TRBV27 with TRBJ2-7; D unclear. The V gene lost 6 bases and the J gene lost 0 bases, with 15 bases spanning the gap. The germline V gene encodes CDR1 MNHEY and CDR2 SMNVEV (reference sequence). CDR3 length: 15 amino acids.

The chain links TRBV11-2 to TRBJ1-1; D gene uncertain. Trimming cost V 7 bases and J 4 bases, with 13 bases left between them. Germline loops: CDR1 SGHAT, CDR2 FQNNGV. This CDR3 region has 13 residues. Here the CDR3 DNA reads TGTGCCAGCACCTTCGGGAGTGGCACTGAAGCTTTCTTT. Its translation is CASTFGSGTEAFF. Using reference TRBV11-2 and TRBJ1-1 for the parts outside the CDR3, the full variable domain is EAGVAQSPRYKIIEKRQSVAFWCNPISGHATLYWYQQILGQGPKLLIQFQNNGVVDDSQLPKDRFSAERLKGVDSTLKIQPAKLEDSAVYLCASTFGSGTEAFFGQGTRLTVV.

J is TRBJ2-5 and V is TRBV19; TRBD2 matches 10 bases. Trimming cost V 2 bases and J 2 bases; bases outside gene matches: 8. This CDR3 has 17 amino acids. The germline V gene has CDR1 LNHDA and CDR2 SQIVND (reference sequence). CDR3 in DNA: TGTGCCAGTAGTATAAGTCCGGGACTAGCGATACAAGAGACCCAGTACTTC. Translated: CASSISPGLAIQETQYF.

As for this clone: One end of the junction is discordant with germline, which a read error may explain. The chain joins TRBV30 to TRBJ1-4; 7 bases agree with TRBD1. The CDR3 consists of 12 residues. Germline V CDR1 and CDR2: GTSNPN, SVGIG (reference sequence). The chain's CDR3 is CAWSLDRDRVIF. The CDR3 DNA sequence: TGTGCCTGGAGTCTGGATAGGGACAGAGTGATTTTT.

The chain couples TRBV29-1 to TRBJ1-1; D ambiguous. Trimming pared 5 bases from V and 13 bases from J, leaving 14 bases between. Germline V lookup: CDR1 SQVTM, CDR2 ANQGSEA. This CDR3 has 10 amino acids. CDR3 bases: TGCAGCGTTCGGTTCGTTGCGGATTTCTTT. Translated: CSVRFVADFF. Based on the CDR3 plus reference TRBV29-1 and TRBJ1-1, the full variable domain is SAVISQKPSRDICQRGTSLTIQCQVDSQVTMMFWYRQQPGQSLTLIATANQGSEATYESGFVIDKFPISRPNLTFSTLTVSNMSPEDSSIYLCSVRFVADFFGQGTRLTVV.

V and J are TRBV13 and TRBJ1-4; D remains ambiguous. CDR3 size: 14 residues. V was shortened by 7 bases and J by 4 bases, with 13 bases between the two germline ends. Germline CDR1 is PRHDT and CDR2 is FYEKMQ (reference sequence). Written as DNA, the CDR3 is TGTGCCAGCATGCGGTACAAGAATAATGAAAAACTGTTTTTT. Protein product: CASMRYKNNEKLFF.

The chain recombines TRBV11-2 with TRBJ2-7; unclear D gene. The CDR3 loop spans 12 amino acids. Germline V gene data show CDR1 as SGHAT and CDR2 as FQNNGV. V shed 1 base and J shed 6 bases, with 7 bases lying between them. The CDR3, as DNA: TGTGCCAGCAGCTTAGGTTCAGGCGAGCAGTACTTC. Translation gives CASSLGSGEQYF.

The rearrangement links TRBV29-1 to TRBJ1-2, with TRBD1 matching 10 bases. CDR1 is SQVTM and CDR2 is ANQGSEA in the germline V gene. This CDR3 is 14 amino acids long. The junction had 6 bases not matched to a gene; V was cut back by 7 bases and J by 1 base. CDR3: CSALRTGGNYGYTF. The DNA for the CDR3 is TGCAGCGCCCTACGGACAGGGGGTAACTATGGCTACACCTTC.